The 7 T cell receptor beta chains presented below share a single source sample, sequenced in a study of pediatric ulcerative colitis. Sequenced by immunoSEQ multiplex PCR; TCRdb stores in-frame clones only, minus some. The sample carries about 64,000 clones, roughly nine tenths recorded once. The sequencing input was blood. These receptors were collected from a boy younger than 18 with severe ulcerative colitis.

The V and J genes are TRBV11-2 and TRBJ2-5; weak D call: TRBD2 (6 bases). Deletions cut 0 bases from V and 4 bases from J, with 12 bases between. The CDR3 consists of 15 residues. Germline CDR1 and CDR2: SGHAT and FQNNGV. CDR3 in amino acids: CASSLDSRGSETQYF. The CDR3 DNA reads as TGTGCCAGCAGCTTAGATTCGCGGGGTTCAGAGACCCAGTACTTC.

The genes are TRBV6-1 and TRBJ2-2; D call uncertain. V shed 8 bases and J shed 2 bases, with 12 bases lying between them. The CDR3 loop spans 14 amino acids. CDR1 is MNHNS and CDR2 is SASEGT in the germline V gene. The CDR3 protein is CASWPRPNTGELFF. The CDR3 DNA is TGTGCCAGCTGGCCTAGACCCAACACCGGGGAGCTGTTTTTT.

The chain couples TRBV19 to TRBJ2-3; TRBD1 aligns across 9 bases. V dropped 3 bases and J dropped 0; count of bases not matched to a gene: 7. Germline-derived CDR1 and CDR2 are LNHDA and SQIVND (reference sequence). This CDR3 comprises 17 residues. CDR3 amino acids: CASSMISGTGSTDTQYF. CDR3 nucleotides: TGTGCCAGTAGTATGATCTCCGGGACAGGGAGCACAGATACGCAGTATTTT.

This rearrangement joins TRBV7-2 to TRBJ1-3; the D gene is possibly TRBD1 (5 bases). This CDR3 comprises 14 residues. V gave up 5 bases and J gave up 4 bases, with 12 bases separating them. Per the germline V gene, CDR1 is SGHTA and CDR2 is FQGNSA. CDR3 protein: CASSPRVSGNTIYF. The CDR3 nucleotides read TGTGCCAGCAGCCCCAGGGTCTCCGGAAACACCATATATTTT.

The chain recombines TRBV29-1 with TRBJ2-7; the match to TRBD2 covers 16 bases. Trimming cost V 6 bases and J 4 bases; bases outside gene matches: 9. The CDR3 consists of 16 residues. Germline CDR1 and CDR2: SQVTM and ANQGSEA. CDR3 DNA sequence: TGCAGCGTGGGGGGACTAGCGGGAGGGTTTACGTACGAGCAGTACTTC. Translated, it gives CSVGGLAGGFTYEQYF.

The chain has TRBV7-2 and TRBJ2-5, with TRBD2 as a possible D gene (6 bases). CDR3 length: 15 amino acids. Trimming took 5 bases from V and 4 from J, leaving 17 bases between them. Germline V gene data show CDR1 as SGHTA and CDR2 as FQGNSA. The CDR3 region is CASSLLGWGVETQYF. The CDR3 coding sequence is TGTGCCAGCAGCCTCCTGGGGTGGGGGGTAGAGACCCAGTACTTC.

The rearrangement uses TRBV6-5 and TRBJ2-7; TRBD2 matches at 9 bases. V shed 0 bases, J shed 2 bases, and the junction held 2 bases outside the gene matches. This CDR3 has 15 amino acids. Germline-derived CDR1 and CDR2 are MNHEY and SVGAGI. In DNA, the CDR3 is TGTGCCAGCAGTTACTCGACTAGCGGCACCTACGAGCAGTACTTC. Translated: CASSYSTSGTYEQYF.